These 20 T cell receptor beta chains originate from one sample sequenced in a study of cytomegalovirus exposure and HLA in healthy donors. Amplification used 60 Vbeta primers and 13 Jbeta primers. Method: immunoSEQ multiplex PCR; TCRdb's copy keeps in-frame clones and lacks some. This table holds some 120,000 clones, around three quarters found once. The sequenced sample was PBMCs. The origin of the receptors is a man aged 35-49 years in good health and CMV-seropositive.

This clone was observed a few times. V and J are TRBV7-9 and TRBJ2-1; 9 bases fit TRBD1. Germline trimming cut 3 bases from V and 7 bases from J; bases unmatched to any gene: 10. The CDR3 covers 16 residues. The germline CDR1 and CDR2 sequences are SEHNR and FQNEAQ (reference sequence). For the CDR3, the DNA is TGTGCCAGCAGCTTGTGGGACAGGGTCGTCAGGAATGAGCAGTTCTTC. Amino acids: CASSLWDRVVRNEQFF. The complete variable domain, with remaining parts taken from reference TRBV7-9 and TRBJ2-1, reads DTGVSQNPRHKITKRGQNVTFRCDPISEHNRLYWYRQTLGQGPEFLTYFQNEAQLEKSRLLSDRFSAERPKGSFSTLEIQRTEQGDSAMYLCASSLWDRVVRNEQFFGPGTRLTVL.

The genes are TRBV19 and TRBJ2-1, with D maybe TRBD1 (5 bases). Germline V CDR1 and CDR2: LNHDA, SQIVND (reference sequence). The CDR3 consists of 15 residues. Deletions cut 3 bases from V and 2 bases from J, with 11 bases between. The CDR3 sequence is CASSIKGVAYNEQFF. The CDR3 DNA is TGTGCCAGTAGTATCAAAGGGGTCGCCTACAATGAGCAGTTCTTC. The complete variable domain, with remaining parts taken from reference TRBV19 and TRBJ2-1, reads DGGITQSPKYLFRKEGQNVTLSCEQNLNHDAMYWYRQDPGQGLRLIYYSQIVNDFQKGDIAEGYSVSREKKESFPLTVTSAQKNPTAFYLCASSIKGVAYNEQFFGPGTRLTVL.

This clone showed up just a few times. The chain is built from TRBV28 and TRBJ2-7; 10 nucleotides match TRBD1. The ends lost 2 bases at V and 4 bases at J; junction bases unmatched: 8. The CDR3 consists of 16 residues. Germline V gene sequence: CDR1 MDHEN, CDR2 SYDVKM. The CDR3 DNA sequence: TGTGCCAGCAGTTTAATGGGGGACAGGGGCCGTTACGAGCAGTACTTC. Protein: CASSLMGDRGRYEQYF. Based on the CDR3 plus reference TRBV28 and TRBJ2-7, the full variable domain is DVKVTQSSRYLVKRTGEKVFLECVQDMDHENMFWYRQDPGLGLRLIYFSYDVKMKEKGDIPEGYSVSREKKERFSLILESASTNQTSMYLCASSLMGDRGRYEQYFGPGTRLTVT.

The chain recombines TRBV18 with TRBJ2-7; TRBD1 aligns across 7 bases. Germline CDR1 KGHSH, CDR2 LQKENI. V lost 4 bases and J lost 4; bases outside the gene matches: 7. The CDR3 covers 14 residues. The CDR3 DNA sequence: TGTGCCAGCTCACTCGACAGGGTGAGGTACGAGCAGTACTTC. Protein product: CASSLDRVRYEQYF.

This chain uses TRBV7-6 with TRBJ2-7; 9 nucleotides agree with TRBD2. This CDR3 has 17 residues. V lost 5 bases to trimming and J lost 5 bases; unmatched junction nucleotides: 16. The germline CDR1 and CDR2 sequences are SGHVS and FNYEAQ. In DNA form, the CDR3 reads TGTGCCAGCAGCCTCCGGGCTAGCGGGGTATATGGCGACGAGCAGTACTTC. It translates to CASSLRASGVYGDEQYF. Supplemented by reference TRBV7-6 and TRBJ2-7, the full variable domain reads GAGVSQSPRYKVTKRGQDVALRCDPISGHVSLYWYRQALGQGPEFLTYFNYEAQQDKSGLPNDRFSAERPEGSISTLTIQRTEQRDSAMYRCASSLRASGVYGDEQYFGPGTRLTVT.

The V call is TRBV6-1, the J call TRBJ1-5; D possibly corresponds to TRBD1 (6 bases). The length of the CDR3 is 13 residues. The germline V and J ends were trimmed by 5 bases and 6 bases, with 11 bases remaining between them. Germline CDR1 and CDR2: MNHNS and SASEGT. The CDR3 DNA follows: TGTGCCAGCAGTACAGGGTTCAGTCAGCCCCAGCATTTT. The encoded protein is CASSTGFSQPQHF.

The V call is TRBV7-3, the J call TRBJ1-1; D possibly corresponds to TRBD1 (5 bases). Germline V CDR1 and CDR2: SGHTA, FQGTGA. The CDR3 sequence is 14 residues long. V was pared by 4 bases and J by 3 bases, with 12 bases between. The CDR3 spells CASSSDSPYTEAFF. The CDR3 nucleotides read TGTGCCAGCAGCTCCGACAGCCCATACACTGAAGCTTTCTTT.

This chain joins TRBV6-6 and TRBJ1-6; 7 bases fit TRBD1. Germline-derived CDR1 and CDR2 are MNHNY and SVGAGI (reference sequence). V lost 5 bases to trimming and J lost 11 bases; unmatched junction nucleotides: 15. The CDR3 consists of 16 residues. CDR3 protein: CASSRYRGLGATPLHF. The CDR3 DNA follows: TGTGCCAGCAGTCGATACAGGGGACTAGGGGCCACACCCCTCCACTTT.

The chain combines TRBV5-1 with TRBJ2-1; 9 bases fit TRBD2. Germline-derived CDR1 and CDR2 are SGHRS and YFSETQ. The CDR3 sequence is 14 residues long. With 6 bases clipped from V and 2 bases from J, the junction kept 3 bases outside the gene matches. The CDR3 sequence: CASTASGAYNEQFF. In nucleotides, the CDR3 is TGCGCCAGCACCGCTAGCGGGGCCTACAATGAGCAGTTCTTC.

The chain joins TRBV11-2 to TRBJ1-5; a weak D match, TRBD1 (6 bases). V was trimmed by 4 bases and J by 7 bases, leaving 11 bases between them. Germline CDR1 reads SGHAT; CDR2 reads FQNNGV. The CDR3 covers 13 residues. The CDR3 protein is CASSYTGNQPQHF. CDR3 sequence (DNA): TGTGCCAGCAGCTATACAGGGAACCAGCCCCAGCATTTT.

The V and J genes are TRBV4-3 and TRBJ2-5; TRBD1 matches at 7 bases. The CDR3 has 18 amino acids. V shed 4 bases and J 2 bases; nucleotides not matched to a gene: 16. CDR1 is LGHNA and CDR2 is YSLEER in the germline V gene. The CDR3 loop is CASSPYTAGPGQQETQYF. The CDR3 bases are TGCGCCAGCAGCCCATATACCGCCGGGCCGGGACAGCAAGAGACCCAGTACTTC.

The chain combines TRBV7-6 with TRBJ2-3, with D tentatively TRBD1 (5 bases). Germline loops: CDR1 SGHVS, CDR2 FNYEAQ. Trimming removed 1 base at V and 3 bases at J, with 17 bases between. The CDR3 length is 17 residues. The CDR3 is CASSLGGLRWATDTQYF. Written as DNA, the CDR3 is TGTGCCAGCAGCTTAGGGGGCCTAAGGTGGGCGACAGATACGCAGTATTTT.

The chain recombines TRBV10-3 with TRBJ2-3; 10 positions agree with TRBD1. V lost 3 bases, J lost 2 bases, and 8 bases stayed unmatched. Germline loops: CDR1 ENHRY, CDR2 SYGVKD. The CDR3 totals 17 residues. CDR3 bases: TGTGCCATCAGTGAACCCGCTGGGACAGGGGACACAGATACGCAGTATTTT. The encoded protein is CAISEPAGTGDTDTQYF.

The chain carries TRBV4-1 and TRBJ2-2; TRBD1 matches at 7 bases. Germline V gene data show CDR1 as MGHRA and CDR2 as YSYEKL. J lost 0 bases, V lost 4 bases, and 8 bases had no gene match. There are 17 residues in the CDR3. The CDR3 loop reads CASSLPEDRSNTGELFF. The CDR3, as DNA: TGCGCCAGCAGCCTGCCTGAGGACAGGTCGAACACCGGGGAGCTGTTTTTT.

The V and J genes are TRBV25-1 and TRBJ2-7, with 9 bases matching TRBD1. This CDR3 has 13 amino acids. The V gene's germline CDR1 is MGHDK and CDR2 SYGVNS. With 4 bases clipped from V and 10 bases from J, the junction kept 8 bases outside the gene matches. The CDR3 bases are TGTGCCAGCAGTGGGGGACAGGGTTTGTGTCAGTACTTC. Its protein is CASSGGQGLCQYF.

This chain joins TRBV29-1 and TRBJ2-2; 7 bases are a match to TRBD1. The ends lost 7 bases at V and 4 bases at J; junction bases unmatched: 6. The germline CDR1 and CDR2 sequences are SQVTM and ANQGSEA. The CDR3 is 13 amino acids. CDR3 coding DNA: TGCAGCGCCGACAGGGTTGGCACCGGGGAGCTGTTTTTT. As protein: CSADRVGTGELFF.

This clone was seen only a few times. The CDR3 sequence: CASSLVRGQGRLQETQYF. The CDR3 coding sequence is TGTGCCAGCAGCTTAGTTAGGGGGCAGGGACGGCTCCAAGAGACCCAGTACTTC. The chain combines TRBV7-8 with TRBJ2-5, with 7 positions matching TRBD1. The CDR3 covers 18 residues. V trimming: 1 base; J trimming: 1 base; junction bases outside the gene matches: 12. Germline-derived CDR1 and CDR2 are SGHVS and FQNEAQ.

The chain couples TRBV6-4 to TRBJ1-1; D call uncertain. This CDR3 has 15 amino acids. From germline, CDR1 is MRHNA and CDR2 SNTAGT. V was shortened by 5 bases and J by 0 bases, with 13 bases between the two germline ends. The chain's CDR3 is CASSSPEFMNTEAFF. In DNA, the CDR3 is TGTGCCAGCAGTTCCCCAGAATTCATGAACACTGAAGCTTTCTTT.

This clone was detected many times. The CDR3 bases are TGTGCCACCGATCCAGGGGACGGGGCAGGGATAGGAAAACTGTTTTTT. Translated, it gives CATDPGDGAGIGKLFF. This chain joins TRBV6-6 and TRBJ1-4, with D maybe TRBD1 (6 bases). The germline gives CDR1 MNHNY, CDR2 SVGAGI (reference sequence). The V end was cut by 10 bases, the J end by 10 bases, with 28 bases between. The CDR3 runs 16 residues.

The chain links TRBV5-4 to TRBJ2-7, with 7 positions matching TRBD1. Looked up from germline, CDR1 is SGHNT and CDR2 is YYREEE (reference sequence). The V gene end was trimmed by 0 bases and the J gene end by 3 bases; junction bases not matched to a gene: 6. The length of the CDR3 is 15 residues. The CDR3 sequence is CASSLAGDRSYEQYF. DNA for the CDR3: TGTGCCAGCAGCTTGGCTGGGGACAGAAGCTACGAGCAGTACTTC.